This T cell receptor (beta chain) emerged from a study of T cells in localized non-small cell lung cancer. The study, taken as a whole, reports: Clonality peaked in uninvolved adjacent lung rather than tumor. A denser population of T cells in blood accompanied longer overall survival. There were a median around 57 of the top 100 tumor clones appearing in adjacent lung.

The V gene lost 4 bases and the J gene lost 6 bases, with 17 bases spanning the gap. This CDR3 has 15 amino acids. Germline CDR1 SGHNT, CDR2 YENEEA. Notes on this clone: What it recognizes is unknown.

Libraries were prepared by immunoSEQ multiplex PCR; TCRdb keeps only in-frame clonotypes and omits some of them. Found here are fewer than 12,000 clones, 40% to 50% of them singletons; the top ten hold roughly 4.2%. The source material was lymph node tissue, sampled before any cancer treatment. The chain uses TRBV11-3 and TRBJ2-3; D is unclear. The sequence was obtained from a woman aged 35-70 years with stage II squamous cell lung carcinoma. The CDR3: CASSSTKSLPDTQYF. CDR3 coding DNA: TGTGCCAGCAGCTCTACCAAGTCCCTCCCGGATACGCAGTATTTT.